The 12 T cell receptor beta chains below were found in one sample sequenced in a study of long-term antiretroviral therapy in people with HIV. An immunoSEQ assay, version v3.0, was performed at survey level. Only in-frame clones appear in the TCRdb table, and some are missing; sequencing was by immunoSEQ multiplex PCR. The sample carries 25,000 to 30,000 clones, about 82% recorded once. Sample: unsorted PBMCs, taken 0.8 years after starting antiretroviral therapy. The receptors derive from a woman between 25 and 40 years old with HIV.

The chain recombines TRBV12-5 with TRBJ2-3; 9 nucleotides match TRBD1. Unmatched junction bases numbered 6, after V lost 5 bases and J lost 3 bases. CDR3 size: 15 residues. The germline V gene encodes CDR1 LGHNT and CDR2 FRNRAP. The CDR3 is CASGPDRGGTDTQYF. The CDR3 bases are TGTGCTAGTGGTCCGGACAGGGGCGGAACAGATACGCAGTATTTT.

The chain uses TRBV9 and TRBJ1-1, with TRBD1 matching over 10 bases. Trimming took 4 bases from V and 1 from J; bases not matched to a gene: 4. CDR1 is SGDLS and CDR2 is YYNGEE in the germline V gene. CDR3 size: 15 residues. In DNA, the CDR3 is TGTGCCAGCAGCCCGAGGGACAGGGGGAACACTGAAGCTTTCTTT. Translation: CASSPRDRGNTEAFF.

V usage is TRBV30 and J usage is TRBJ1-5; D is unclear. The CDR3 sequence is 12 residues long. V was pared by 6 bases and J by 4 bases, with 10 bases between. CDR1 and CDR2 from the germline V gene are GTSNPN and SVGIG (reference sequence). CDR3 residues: CACDQQNQPQHF. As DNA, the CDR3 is TGTGCCTGCGATCAGCAAAATCAGCCCCAGCATTTT.

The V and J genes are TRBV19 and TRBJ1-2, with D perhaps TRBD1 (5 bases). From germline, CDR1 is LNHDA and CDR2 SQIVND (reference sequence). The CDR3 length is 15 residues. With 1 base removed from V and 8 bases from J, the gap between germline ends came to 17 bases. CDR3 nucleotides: TGTGCCAGTAGTATAGTAATGGGGCAGGGAGACGGCTACACCTTC. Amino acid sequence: CASSIVMGQGDGYTF.

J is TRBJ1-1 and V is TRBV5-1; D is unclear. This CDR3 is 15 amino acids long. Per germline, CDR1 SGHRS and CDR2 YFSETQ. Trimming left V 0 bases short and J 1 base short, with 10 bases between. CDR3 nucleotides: TGCGCCAGCAGCTTGGAGAGGCAGCCGAACACTGAAGCTTTCTTT. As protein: CASSLERQPNTEAFF.

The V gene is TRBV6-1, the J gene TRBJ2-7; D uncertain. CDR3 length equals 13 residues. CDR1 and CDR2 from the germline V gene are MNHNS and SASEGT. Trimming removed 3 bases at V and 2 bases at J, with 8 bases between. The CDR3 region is CASSEDQTYEQYF. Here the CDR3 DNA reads TGTGCCAGCAGTGAGGACCAAACCTACGAGCAGTACTTC.

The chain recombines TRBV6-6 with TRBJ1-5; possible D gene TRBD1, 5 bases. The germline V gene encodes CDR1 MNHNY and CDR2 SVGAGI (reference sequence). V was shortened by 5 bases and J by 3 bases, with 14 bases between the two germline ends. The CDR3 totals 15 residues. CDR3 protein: CASSIRDGLNQPQHF. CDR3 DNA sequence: TGTGCCAGCAGTATCCGGGACGGCCTCAATCAGCCCCAGCATTTT.

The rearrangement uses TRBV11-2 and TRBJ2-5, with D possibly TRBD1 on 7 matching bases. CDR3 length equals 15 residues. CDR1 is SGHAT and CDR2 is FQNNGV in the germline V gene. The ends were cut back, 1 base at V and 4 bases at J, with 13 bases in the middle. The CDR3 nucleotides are TGTGCCAGCAGCTTAGGTCAGGGGGGCCGAGAGACCCAGTACTTC. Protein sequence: CASSLGQGGRETQYF.

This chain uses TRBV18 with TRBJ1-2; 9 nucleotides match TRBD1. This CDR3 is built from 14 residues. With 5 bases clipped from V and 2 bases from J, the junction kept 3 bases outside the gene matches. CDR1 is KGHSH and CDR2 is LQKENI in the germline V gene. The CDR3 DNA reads TGTGCCAGCTCAAGGACAGGGGCCAACTATGGCTACACCTTC. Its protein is CASSRTGANYGYTF. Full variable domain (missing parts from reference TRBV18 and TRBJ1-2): NAGVMQNPRHLVRRRGQEARLRCSPMKGHSHVYWYRQLPEEGLKFMVYLQKENIIDESGMPKERFSAEFPKEGPSILRIQQVVRGDSAAYFCASSRTGANYGYTFGSGTRLTVV.

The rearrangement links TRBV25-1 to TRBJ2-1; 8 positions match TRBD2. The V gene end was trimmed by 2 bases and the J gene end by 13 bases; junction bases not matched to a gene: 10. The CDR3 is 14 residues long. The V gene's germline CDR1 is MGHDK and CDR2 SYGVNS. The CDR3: CASSEPHREGIQFF. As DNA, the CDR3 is TGTGCCAGCAGTGAACCGCACCGGGAGGGGATACAGTTCTTC.

DNA for the CDR3: TGTGCCAGCAGTGATCGACCGAACCCTAGCTACGAGCAGTACTTC. Residues: CASSDRPNPSYEQYF. V gene TRBV7-6 combines with J gene TRBJ2-7; unclear D gene. Germline assignment: CDR1 SGHVS and CDR2 FNYEAQ. CDR3 length: 15 amino acids. Deletions cut 6 bases from V and 3 bases from J, with 18 bases between.

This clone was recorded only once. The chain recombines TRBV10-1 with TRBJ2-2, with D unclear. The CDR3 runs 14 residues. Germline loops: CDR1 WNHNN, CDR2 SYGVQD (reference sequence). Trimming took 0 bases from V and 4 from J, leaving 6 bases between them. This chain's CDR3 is CASSESPTTGELFF. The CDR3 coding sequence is TGCGCCAGCAGTGAGTCCCCTACCACCGGGGAGCTGTTTTTT.